Listed below are T cell receptor beta chains from one sample, sequenced in a study of Ad26.COV2.S vaccination and SARS-CoV-2 variants. Produced via immunoSEQ multiplex PCR; TCRdb's table is partial and in-frame only. This sample has around 240,000 clones; roughly 88% occur once, and the top ten carry around 11%. Sequences were derived from peripheral blood, sampled in a trial of Ad26.COV2.S vaccine versus placebo. The receptors come from a person between 18 and 59 years old who received the Ad26.COV2.S COVID-19 vaccine or a placebo. The CDR3 runs from the conserved cysteine through the conserved F or W. Each record gives: CDR3 protein, CDR3 DNA, clone size, V gene, J gene, D gene. The D gene is left open where the match is weak. Clone size is shown for a subset of rows, as once, few, many or a class of expanded clone.

CDR3: CASSQDRYTEAFF; DNA: TGCGCCAGCAGCCAAGATAGGTACACTGAAGCTTTCTTT; size: NA; V: TRBV4-1; J: TRBJ1-1; D: NA
CDR3: CASSRGKVNSPLHF; DNA: TGTGCCAGCAGCCGAGGAAAGGTTAATTCACCCCTCCACTTT; size: few; V: TRBV6-5; J: TRBJ1-6; D: NA
CDR3: CASSLAESNQPQHF; DNA: TGTGCCAGCAGCTTAGCAGAGAGCAATCAGCCCCAGCATTTT; size: NA; V: TRBV7-8; J: TRBJ1-5; D: NA
CDR3: CASSMRPGPGYTF; DNA: TGTGCCAGTAGTATGCGGCCAGGGCCTGGCTACACCTTC; size: NA; V: TRBV19; J: TRBJ1-2; D: NA
CDR3: CASSLAGQGWGYTF; DNA: TGTGCCAGCAGCTTGGCTGGACAGGGTTGGGGCTACACCTTC; size: once; V: TRBV5-4; J: TRBJ1-2; D: TRBD1
CDR3: CASSLGRGSNEKLFF; DNA: TGTGCCAGCAGCTTAGGTCGAGGGTCTAATGAAAAACTGTTTTTT; size: NA; V: TRBV7-3; J: TRBJ1-4; D: NA
CDR3: CASSDYGYTF; DNA: TGTGCCAGCTCGGACTATGGCTACACCTTC; size: NA; V: TRBV28; J: TRBJ1-2; D: NA
CDR3: CASSIALNTEAFF; DNA: TGTGCCAGTAGTATAGCCCTGAACACTGAAGCTTTCTTT; size: NA; V: TRBV19; J: TRBJ1-1; D: NA
CDR3: CASSQFRETQYF; DNA: TGTGCCAGCAGCCAATTTCGGGAGACCCAGTACTTC; size: NA; V: TRBV16; J: TRBJ2-5; D: NA
CDR3: CASSRGTGNYNEQFF; DNA: TGTGCCAGCAGCCGCGGGACAGGGAACTACAATGAGCAGTTCTTC; size: NA; V: TRBV7-2; J: TRBJ2-1; D: TRBD1
CDR3: CASSGGMWTNEKLFF; DNA: TGTGCCAGCAGTGGAGGCATGTGGACTAATGAAAAACTGTTTTTT; size: NA; V: TRBV6-6; J: TRBJ1-4; D: NA
CDR3: CASSYGGDTSYEQYF; DNA: TGTGCCAGCAGCTATGGGGGGGATACATCCTACGAGCAGTACTTC; size: once; V: TRBV9; J: TRBJ2-7; D: TRBD2
CDR3: CSASDRLNYTF; DNA: TGCAGTGCTAGCGACCGCTTAAACTACACCTTC; size: NA; V: TRBV20-1; J: TRBJ1-2; D: NA
CDR3: CASTAGAGNTIYF; DNA: TGTGCCAGCACGGCAGGGGCTGGAAACACCATATATTTT; size: NA; V: TRBV21-1; J: TRBJ1-3; D: NA
CDR3: CATNPGGTNRETQYF; DNA: TGTGCCACTAATCCAGGGGGAACCAATAGAGAGACCCAGTACTTC; size: NA; V: TRBV19; J: TRBJ2-5; D: TRBD1
CDR3: CASSSPGQVSGNTIYF; DNA: TGTGCCAGCAGTTCCCCCGGACAGGTCTCTGGAAACACCATATATTTT; size: NA; V: TRBV28; J: TRBJ1-3; D: TRBD1
CDR3: CASSDTLDQPQHF; DNA: TGTGCCAGCTCGGACACACTGGATCAGCCCCAGCATTTT; size: NA; V: TRBV19; J: TRBJ1-5; D: NA
CDR3: CASSRMGDPTNEKLFF; DNA: TGTGCCAGTAGTAGGATGGGGGATCCCACTAATGAAAAACTGTTTTTT; size: NA; V: TRBV19; J: TRBJ1-4; D: NA
CDR3: CASSPRDGNSPLHF; DNA: TGTGCCAGCAGCCCCCGGGACGGTAATTCACCCCTCCACTTT; size: once; V: TRBV3-1/TRBV3-2; J: TRBJ1-6; D: NA
CDR3: CASFLNAKELFF; DNA: TGCGCCAGCTTTTTAAATGCGAAGGAGCTGTTTTTT; size: NA; V: TRBV5-1; J: TRBJ2-2; D: NA
CDR3: CASRPDRIQGAGELFF; DNA: TGCGCCAGCAGACCGGACAGGATCCAGGGGGCCGGGGAGCTGTTTTTT; size: NA; V: TRBV23-1; J: TRBJ2-2; D: TRBD1
CDR3: CASSNTGVYEAFF; DNA: TGTGCCAGCAGCAACACAGGGGTCTATGAAGCTTTCTTT; size: NA; V: TRBV12-3/TRBV12-4; J: TRBJ1-1; D: TRBD1
CDR3: CASSPDRAQETQYF; DNA: TGTGCCAGCAGCCCGGACAGGGCACAAGAGACCCAGTACTTC; size: NA; V: TRBV7-2; J: TRBJ2-5; D: TRBD1
CDR3: CASSLLVGANVLTF; DNA: TGTGCCAGCAGTCTCCTTGTGGGGGCCAACGTCCTGACTTTC; size: NA; V: TRBV27; J: TRBJ2-6; D: NA
CDR3: CASSPTYEQFF; DNA: TGTGCCAGCAGCCCGACGTACGAGCAGTTCTTC; size: NA; V: TRBV11-2; J: TRBJ2-1; D: NA
CDR3: CASSPGVRSPEQYF; DNA: TGTGCCAGCAGCCCCGGGGTCAGGTCGCCAGAGCAGTACTTC; size: NA; V: TRBV11-2; J: TRBJ2-7; D: NA
CDR3: CASSRDRLRNEQFF; DNA: TGTGCCAGCAGCCGGGACAGACTTAGGAATGAGCAGTTCTTC; size: NA; V: TRBV21-1; J: TRBJ2-1; D: NA
CDR3: CASSQQDSGTDTQYF; DNA: TGTGCCAGCAGCCAACAGGACAGCGGCACAGATACGCAGTATTTT; size: NA; V: TRBV16; J: TRBJ2-3; D: NA
CDR3: CSVRGGTYNEQFF; DNA: TGCAGCGTGAGGGGGGGGACTTACAATGAGCAGTTCTTC; size: NA; V: TRBV29-1; J: TRBJ2-1; D: NA
CDR3: CASSYDSYYGYTF; DNA: TGTGCCAGCAGTTACGACAGCTACTATGGCTACACCTTC; size: NA; V: TRBV6-5; J: TRBJ1-2; D: NA
CDR3: CASGPPGFGFAGPLNTGELFF; DNA: TGTGCCAGCGGCCCCCCAGGGTTCGGGTTTGCGGGACCCCTGAACACCGGGGAGCTGTTTTTT; size: NA; V: TRBV7-3; J: TRBJ2-2; D: NA
CDR3: CATSDWGATNEKLFF; DNA: TGTGCCACCAGTGATTGGGGGGCTACTAATGAAAAACTGTTTTTT; size: NA; V: TRBV24-1; J: TRBJ1-4; D: NA
CDR3: CASSQGSPKRDGGSLSYNEQFF; DNA: TGTGCCAGCAGCCAAGGAAGTCCAAAAAGGGACGGGGGATCACTCTCCTACAATGAGCAGTTCTTC; size: once; V: TRBV3-1/TRBV3-2; J: TRBJ2-1; D: NA
CDR3: CASSILQGSGANVLTF; DNA: TGTGCCAGTAGTATCCTACAGGGGTCTGGGGCCAACGTCCTGACTTTC; size: NA; V: TRBV19; J: TRBJ2-6; D: TRBD1
CDR3: CASSIVNRNTGELFF; DNA: TGTGCCAGTAGTATAGTAAACAGGAACACCGGGGAGCTGTTTTTT; size: NA; V: TRBV19; J: TRBJ2-2; D: NA
CDR3: CASKVGGSTEAFF; DNA: TGTGCCAGCAAAGTAGGGGGTTCCACTGAAGCTTTCTTT; size: NA; V: TRBV6-5; J: TRBJ1-1; D: NA
CDR3: CATSDYRGRKDTQYF; DNA: TGTGCCACCAGTGATTACAGGGGGCGGAAAGATACGCAGTATTTT; size: NA; V: TRBV24-1; J: TRBJ2-3; D: TRBD1
CDR3: CASSPHASNTEAFF; DNA: TGTGCCAGCAGTCCCCATGCCTCTAACACTGAAGCTTTCTTT; size: NA; V: TRBV27; J: TRBJ1-1; D: NA
CDR3: CASSSGQGWANGQFF; DNA: TGTGCCAGCAGCTCTGGACAGGGTTGGGCCAATGGGCAGTTCTTC; size: NA; V: TRBV7-2; J: TRBJ2-1; D: TRBD1
CDR3: CASKGTAQRQYF; DNA: TGTGCCAGCAAGGGGACAGCCCAGCGACAGTACTTC; size: NA; V: TRBV7-9; J: TRBJ2-7; D: TRBD1
CDR3: CSVLADNRGRGTGELFF; DNA: TGCAGCGTCCTGGCGGATAACAGGGGGCGAGGGACCGGGGAGCTGTTTTTT; size: once; V: TRBV29-1; J: TRBJ2-2; D: TRBD1
CDR3: CASNGALSGYTF; DNA: TGTGCCAGTAATGGGGCTCTCTCTGGCTACACCTTC; size: NA; V: TRBV19; J: TRBJ1-2; D: NA
CDR3: CASSFGTGVWADTQYF; DNA: TGTGCCAGCAGTTTCGGGACAGGGGTTTGGGCAGATACGCAGTATTTT; size: NA; V: TRBV28; J: TRBJ2-3; D: TRBD1
CDR3: CASSRGEGQPQHF; DNA: TGTGCCAGCTCACGGGGGGAGGGGCAGCCCCAGCATTTT; size: NA; V: TRBV18; J: TRBJ1-5; D: NA
CDR3: CASSLRQGRTVVEQYF; DNA: TGTGCCAGCAGCTTGAGACAGGGGAGGACAGTTGTCGAGCAGTACTTC; size: few; V: TRBV7-9; J: TRBJ2-7; D: TRBD1
CDR3: CASSNKSLGQGNEKLFF; DNA: TGTGCCAGCAGCAACAAGTCTTTAGGACAGGGGAATGAAAAACTGTTTTTT; size: NA; V: TRBV21-1; J: TRBJ1-4; D: NA
CDR3: CASSQGPTGLGQPQHF; DNA: TGTGCCAGCAGCCAGGGGCCGACAGGGTTAGGTCAGCCCCAGCATTTT; size: NA; V: TRBV6-2/TRBV6-3; J: TRBJ1-5; D: TRBD1
CDR3: CAWSPRGLMNYEQYF; DNA: TGTGCCTGGAGCCCTCGGGGACTGATGAACTACGAGCAGTACTTC; size: NA; V: TRBV30; J: TRBJ2-7; D: NA
CDR3: CASTNDRGVRETQYF; DNA: TGTGCCAGCACTAACGACAGGGGGGTCCGGGAGACCCAGTACTTC; size: NA; V: TRBV27; J: TRBJ2-5; D: TRBD1
CDR3: CATRGRINTDTQYF; DNA: TGTGCCACCAGGGGGAGGATAAACACAGATACGCAGTATTTT; size: NA; V: TRBV24-1; J: TRBJ2-3; D: NA
CDR3: CASSKAGIEQFF; DNA: TGTGCCAGCAGCAAAGCAGGGATTGAGCAGTTCTTC; size: NA; V: TRBV21-1; J: TRBJ2-1; D: NA
CDR3: CASSDGANSPLHF; DNA: TGTGCCAGCAGTGATGGGGCTAATTCACCCCTCCACTTT; size: NA; V: TRBV2; J: TRBJ1-6; D: NA
CDR3: CASSYSTWARDAEAFF; DNA: TGTGCCAGCAGTTACTCGACATGGGCCCGGGACGCTGAAGCTTTCTTT; size: once; V: TRBV6-2/TRBV6-3; J: TRBJ1-1; D: NA
CDR3: CASRPPGTEAFF; DNA: TGTGCCAGCAGACCCCCCGGGACTGAAGCTTTCTTT; size: NA; V: TRBV14; J: TRBJ1-1; D: NA
CDR3: CASSLRGTQYF; DNA: TGTGCCAGTAGTCTACGGGGAACGCAGTATTTT; size: NA; V: TRBV19; J: TRBJ2-3; D: NA
CDR3: CASSLTTGGPYEQYF; DNA: TGTGCCAGCAGCCTCACGACAGGGGGTCCCTACGAGCAGTACTTC; size: NA; V: TRBV28; J: TRBJ2-7; D: TRBD1
CDR3: CASSTQFNYGYTF; DNA: TGTGCCAGCAGCACCCAGTTTAACTATGGCTACACCTTC; size: once; V: TRBV7-2; J: TRBJ1-2; D: NA
CDR3: CASSPEGGSYGYTF; DNA: TGTGCCAGCAGCCCCGAGGGGGGGAGCTATGGCTACACCTTC; size: NA; V: TRBV9; J: TRBJ1-2; D: NA
CDR3: CASSLNPSGGPTYNEQFF; DNA: TGTGCCAGCAGCTTAAATCCTAGCGGGGGCCCTACCTACAATGAGCAGTTCTTC; size: NA; V: TRBV11-2; J: TRBJ2-1; D: TRBD2
CDR3: CSARAGGPQHF; DNA: TGCAGTGCTAGAGCGGGGGGGCCCCAGCATTTT; size: NA; V: TRBV20-1; J: TRBJ1-5; D: NA